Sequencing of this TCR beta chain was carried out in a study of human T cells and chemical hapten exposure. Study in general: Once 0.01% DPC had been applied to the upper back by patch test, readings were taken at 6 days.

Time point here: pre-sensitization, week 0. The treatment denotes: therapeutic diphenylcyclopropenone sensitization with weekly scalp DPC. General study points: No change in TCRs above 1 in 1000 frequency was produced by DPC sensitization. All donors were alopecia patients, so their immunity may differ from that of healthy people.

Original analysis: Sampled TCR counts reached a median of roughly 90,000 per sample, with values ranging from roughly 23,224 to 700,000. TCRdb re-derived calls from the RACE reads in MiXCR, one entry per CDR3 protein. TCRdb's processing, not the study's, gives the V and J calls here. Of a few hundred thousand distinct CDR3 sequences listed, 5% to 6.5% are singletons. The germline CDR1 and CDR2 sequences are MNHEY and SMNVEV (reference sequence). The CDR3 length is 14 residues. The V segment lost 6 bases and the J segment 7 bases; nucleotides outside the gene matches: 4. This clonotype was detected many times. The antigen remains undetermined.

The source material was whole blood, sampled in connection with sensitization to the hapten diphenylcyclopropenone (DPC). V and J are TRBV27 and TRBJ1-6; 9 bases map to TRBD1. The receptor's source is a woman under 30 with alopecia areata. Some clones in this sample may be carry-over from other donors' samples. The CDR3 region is CASRGTGKNSPLHF. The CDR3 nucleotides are TGTGCCAGCAGGGGGACAGGGAAAAATTCACCCCTCCACTTT.